Included here is one TCR beta chain sequence, with context. Its antigen is currently unknown. The authors ran a second PCR of roughly 6 to 11 cycles using a sample-barcoded 5' primer and a J-beta primer mix. A single record per CDR3 protein comes from TCRdb applying MiXCR to the 5' RACE reads. There are about 1,400,000 distinct CDR3 sequences in the sample; 59% occur only once, and approximately 7% lies in the top ten. Isolation yielded PBMCs, at least 6.5 million per sample, in every case. This entry is derived from a study of blood T cells in healthy people across ages. General study findings and limits: From one million sequenced T cells, diversity estimates were lower bounds.

The CDR3 covers 16 residues. The V gene end was trimmed by 4 bases and the J gene end by 8 bases; junction bases not matched to a gene: 12. Germline-derived CDR1 and CDR2 are SGHTA and FQGNSA. The chain recombines TRBV7-2 with TRBJ2-1, with TRBD1 identical over 9 bases. Specimen: blood. The sequence was obtained from a man aged 18-30 years in good health. DNA for the CDR3: TGTGCCAGCAGCTCAGCCGGGACAGGGCCTTTCCATGAGCAGTTCTTC. Its protein is CASSSAGTGPFHEQFF.